This section outlines one T cell receptor (beta chain) sequence together with its context. Its specificity is unknown. CDR3 size: 16 residues. J was trimmed by 7 bases and V by 1 base; bases with no gene match: 10. CDR1 and CDR2 (germline): SGHKS, YYEKEE (reference sequence). Profiled with immunoSEQ multiplex PCR; TCRdb holds only in-frame clones, not every one. The sample carries under 150,000 clones, approximately 88% recorded once. This specimen comes from a study of T cell responses to AZD1222 COVID-19 vaccine. Study conclusions and caveats: Clonal diversity was possibly underestimated, and white British individuals and females predominated among donors.

The gene calls are TRBV5-5 and TRBJ1-5; 8 nucleotides line up with TRBD1. This clonotype originated in an adult who received the AZD1222 COVID-19 vaccine. This sample comprised peripheral blood, obtained 28 days after the second AZD1222 dose. CDR3 DNA sequence: TGTGCCAGCAGCTTGCTCGTTCACAGGGGGAAACAGCCCCAGCATTTT. Protein product: CASSLLVHRGKQPQHF.